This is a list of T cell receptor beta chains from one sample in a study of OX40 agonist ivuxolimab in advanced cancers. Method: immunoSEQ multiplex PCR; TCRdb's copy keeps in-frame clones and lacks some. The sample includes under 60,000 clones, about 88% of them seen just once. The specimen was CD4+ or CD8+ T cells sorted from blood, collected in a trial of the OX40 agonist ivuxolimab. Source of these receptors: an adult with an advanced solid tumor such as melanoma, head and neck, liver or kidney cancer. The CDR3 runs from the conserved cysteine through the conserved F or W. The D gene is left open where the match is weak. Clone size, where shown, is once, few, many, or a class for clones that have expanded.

CDR3 DNA: TGTGCCAGCAGCTTAGGGACTAGCGGGTTACATGAGCAGTTCTTC
CDR3 protein: CASSLGTSGLHEQFF
J gene: TRBJ2-1
V gene: TRBV7-6
D gene: TRBD2
clone size: .

CDR3 DNA: TGTGCCAGCAGTTTTCGTGGGACCGGGGAGCTGTTTTTT
CDR3 protein: CASSFRGTGELFF
J gene: TRBJ2-2
V gene: TRBV27
D gene: .
clone size: .

CDR3 DNA: TGTGCCAGCAGCCCAAAGGACAGGGGCCCTGACACAGATACGCAGTATTTT
CDR3 protein: CASSPKDRGPDTDTQYF
J gene: TRBJ2-3
V gene: TRBV7-8
D gene: TRBD1
clone size: .

CDR3 DNA: TGTGCCAGCAGCCGGACGAGGGACAGGGACGAAAAACTGTTTTTT
CDR3 protein: CASSRTRDRDEKLFF
J gene: TRBJ1-4
V gene: TRBV7-9
D gene: TRBD1
clone size: .

CDR3 DNA: TGTGCCAGCAGCCATTACAGCGACGATGAGCAGTTCTTC
CDR3 protein: CASSHYSDDEQFF
J gene: TRBJ2-1
V gene: TRBV14
D gene: .
clone size: .

CDR3 DNA: TGCGCCAGCAGCTTGGACAGGGTCGAGCAGTACTTC
CDR3 protein: CASSLDRVEQYF
J gene: TRBJ2-7
V gene: TRBV5-1
D gene: .
clone size: .

CDR3 DNA: TGTGCCAGCAGCCTTCGACGGGGGGAGACCCAGTACTTC
CDR3 protein: CASSLRRGETQYF
J gene: TRBJ2-5
V gene: TRBV5-5
D gene: .
clone size: .

CDR3 DNA: TGCGCCAGCAGCCCCCACGGGGCATTTAACACTGAAGCTTTCTTT
CDR3 protein: CASSPHGAFNTEAFF
J gene: TRBJ1-1
V gene: TRBV4-1
D gene: .
clone size: .

CDR3 DNA: TGTGCCAGCAGCCCCAAGGGAATAACCCACACTGAAGCTTTCTTT
CDR3 protein: CASSPKGITHTEAFF
J gene: TRBJ1-1
V gene: TRBV7-6
D gene: .
clone size: .

CDR3 DNA: TGTGCCAGCTCTTCTAGCGGGAGTTTCAATGAGCAGTTCTTC
CDR3 protein: CASSSSGSFNEQFF
J gene: TRBJ2-1
V gene: TRBV7-9
D gene: TRBD2
clone size: .

CDR3 DNA: TGTGCCAGCAGCGGACGGGGGACCAACTACAATGAGCAGTTCTTC
CDR3 protein: CASSGRGTNYNEQFF
J gene: TRBJ2-1
V gene: TRBV9
D gene: .
clone size: .

CDR3 DNA: TGTGCCAGCAAAGCCCCACTAGCGGTCCTCCCTGGGGGATCCTACGAGCAGTACTTC
CDR3 protein: CASKAPLAVLPGGSYEQYF
J gene: TRBJ2-7
V gene: TRBV12-1
D gene: .
clone size: .

CDR3 DNA: TGTGCCAGCAGTGAAAGGGGGACCTCCTACAATGAGCAGTTCTTC
CDR3 protein: CASSERGTSYNEQFF
J gene: TRBJ2-1
V gene: TRBV6-1
D gene: .
clone size: .

CDR3 DNA: TGTGCCAGCAGTGTATTCTGGTATGGACTAGCGGGTTCCAACGCGAACACCGGGGAGCTGTTTTTT
CDR3 protein: CASSVFWYGLAGSNANTGELFF
J gene: TRBJ2-2
V gene: TRBV2
D gene: TRBD2
clone size: .

CDR3 DNA: TGTGCCAGCAGCCCAACTATCGGACGGAGCCACACAGATACGCAGTATTTT
CDR3 protein: CASSPTIGRSHTDTQYF
J gene: TRBJ2-3
V gene: TRBV11-2
D gene: .
clone size: .

CDR3 DNA: TGTGCCAGCAGCCTCTCCTACAGGCATCGAGTTAACACTGAAGCTTTCTTT
CDR3 protein: CASSLSYRHRVNTEAFF
J gene: TRBJ1-1
V gene: TRBV27
D gene: .
clone size: .

CDR3 DNA: TGTGCCTGGAGATCTACGGGGCGGGGGGGAGATACGCAGTATTTT
CDR3 protein: CAWRSTGRGGDTQYF
J gene: TRBJ2-3
V gene: TRBV30
D gene: TRBD2
clone size: .

CDR3 DNA: TGTGCCAGCAGCCCCGTGAACACTGAAGCTTTCTTT
CDR3 protein: CASSPVNTEAFF
J gene: TRBJ1-1
V gene: TRBV7-9
D gene: .
clone size: .

CDR3 DNA: TGTGCCAGCAGCTTATCGGGACTCAACACAGATACGCAGTATTTT
CDR3 protein: CASSLSGLNTDTQYF
J gene: TRBJ2-3
V gene: TRBV9
D gene: .
clone size: .

CDR3 DNA: TGTGCCAGCAGCTTACAGGGAGGTGCCTACGAGCAGTACTTC
CDR3 protein: CASSLQGGAYEQYF
J gene: TRBJ2-7
V gene: TRBV7-6
D gene: .
clone size: .

CDR3 DNA: TGTGCCAGCAGCCCGGGACTTATTCGAGAGACCCAGTACTTC
CDR3 protein: CASSPGLIRETQYF
J gene: TRBJ2-5
V gene: TRBV6-5
D gene: .
clone size: .

CDR3 DNA: TGTGCCAGCAGCGAACCGGGACAGGGGGTCAATGAGCAGTTCTTC
CDR3 protein: CASSEPGQGVNEQFF
J gene: TRBJ2-1
V gene: TRBV9
D gene: TRBD1
clone size: .

CDR3 DNA: TGTGCCAGCAGCTCCCCCCACCGATCCTACGAGCAGTACTTC
CDR3 protein: CASSSPHRSYEQYF
J gene: TRBJ2-7
V gene: TRBV7-2
D gene: .
clone size: .

CDR3 DNA: TGTGCCAGCAGCGTCACAGGGGCTATCTCTGGCTACACCTTC
CDR3 protein: CASSVTGAISGYTF
J gene: TRBJ1-2
V gene: TRBV5-6
D gene: TRBD1
clone size: once

CDR3 DNA: TGTGCCACCAGCGGGGGATACAGGGAAAACATTCAGTACTTC
CDR3 protein: CATSGGYRENIQYF
J gene: TRBJ2-4
V gene: TRBV15
D gene: .
clone size: once

CDR3 DNA: TGTGCCAGTGCTCCAGGGGACACTGAAGCTTTCTTT
CDR3 protein: CASAPGDTEAFF
J gene: TRBJ1-1
V gene: TRBV19
D gene: .
clone size: .

CDR3 DNA: TGCGCCAGCAGCTTGGCTGGGTCTCCTCGGGCGGGGAATGAGCAGTTCTTC
CDR3 protein: CASSLAGSPRAGNEQFF
J gene: TRBJ2-1
V gene: TRBV5-1
D gene: .
clone size: .

CDR3 DNA: TGCGCCAGCAGCCAAGATTCGGGAGGGGGCCTTTACGAGCAGTACTTC
CDR3 protein: CASSQDSGGGLYEQYF
J gene: TRBJ2-7
V gene: TRBV4-3
D gene: .
clone size: .

CDR3 DNA: TGTGCCAGCAGTCCCGGGCCTCAGAACACTGAAGCTTTCTTT
CDR3 protein: CASSPGPQNTEAFF
J gene: TRBJ1-1
V gene: TRBV6-5
D gene: .
clone size: .

CDR3 DNA: TGTGCCAGCAGCCCCCGATACCAAGAGACCCAGTACTTC
CDR3 protein: CASSPRYQETQYF
J gene: TRBJ2-5
V gene: TRBV7-9
D gene: .
clone size: .

CDR3 DNA: TGTGCCAGCAGCTTAGCGGAAGGACAGGTACCCAATCAGCCCCAGCATTTT
CDR3 protein: CASSLAEGQVPNQPQHF
J gene: TRBJ1-5
V gene: TRBV7-2
D gene: TRBD1
clone size: .

CDR3 DNA: TGTGCCAGCAGCCCCGGGACGGCGACTGAAGCTTTCTTT
CDR3 protein: CASSPGTATEAFF
J gene: TRBJ1-1
V gene: TRBV7-9
D gene: .
clone size: .

CDR3 DNA: TGTGCCAGCCGAGGTGCGGCTGAAGCTTTCTTT
CDR3 protein: CASRGAAEAFF
J gene: TRBJ1-1
V gene: TRBV7-6
D gene: .
clone size: .

CDR3 DNA: TGTGCCAGCAGCGGTAGCGGGAGGACTTTCTACGAGCAGTACTTC
CDR3 protein: CASSGSGRTFYEQYF
J gene: TRBJ2-7
V gene: TRBV7-2
D gene: TRBD2
clone size: .

CDR3 DNA: TGTGCCAGCAGCTTATCCAAGGCGGGTCGGCTTACTGAGACCCAGTACTTC
CDR3 protein: CASSLSKAGRLTETQYF
J gene: TRBJ2-5
V gene: TRBV7-2
D gene: .
clone size: .

CDR3 DNA: TGTGCCAGCAAAAGAAAGGGAACGAACACCGGGGAGCTGTTTTTT
CDR3 protein: CASKRKGTNTGELFF
J gene: TRBJ2-2
V gene: TRBV6-4
D gene: .
clone size: .

CDR3 DNA: TGCGCCAGCAGCCAAGGTGTTACAGGGACCAACTATGGCTACACCTTC
CDR3 protein: CASSQGVTGTNYGYTF
J gene: TRBJ1-2
V gene: TRBV4-1
D gene: .
clone size: .

CDR3 DNA: TGTGCCAGCAGTTTATTTAGTCGGACAGGGGGCGACACTGAAGCTTTCTTT
CDR3 protein: CASSLFSRTGGDTEAFF
J gene: TRBJ1-1
V gene: TRBV27
D gene: TRBD1
clone size: .

CDR3 DNA: TGTGCCAGCAGCTTAGCGCGGGACAGCCGACCAGTTACGCAGTATTTT
CDR3 protein: CASSLARDSRPVTQYF
J gene: TRBJ2-3
V gene: TRBV7-2
D gene: .
clone size: .

CDR3 DNA: TGTGCCAGCAGTTGGGGACAGGGGTACAATGAGCAGTTCTTC
CDR3 protein: CASSWGQGYNEQFF
J gene: TRBJ2-1
V gene: TRBV27
D gene: TRBD1
clone size: .